These 16 T cell receptor beta chains came from one sample sequenced in a study of cytomegalovirus exposure and HLA in healthy donors. The PCR contained 60 Vbeta and 13 Jbeta primers. Method: immunoSEQ multiplex PCR; TCRdb's copy keeps in-frame clones and lacks some. The data show roughly 120,000 clones, about 84% seen once. Input material: PBMCs. Receptor source: a middle-aged man in good health and CMV-seronegative.

This sequence joins TRBV5-6 and TRBJ2-5; TRBD1 agrees at 8 bases. This CDR3 region has 14 residues. Germline CDR1 and CDR2: SGHDT and YYEEEE. V lost 4 bases to trimming and J lost 5 bases; unmatched junction nucleotides: 7. The CDR3 sequence is CASSTDRVVETQYF. The CDR3 DNA is TGTGCCAGCAGCACGGACAGGGTAGTGGAGACCCAGTACTTC.

The chain couples TRBV27 to TRBJ1-1; 9 bases fit TRBD1. The germline V gene has CDR1 MNHEY and CDR2 SMNVEV (reference sequence). Trimming took 5 bases from V and 4 from J; bases not matched to a gene: 5. The CDR3 totals 14 residues. The CDR3 protein is CASSPWTGATEAFF. The CDR3 DNA reads TGTGCCAGCAGTCCCTGGACAGGGGCCACTGAAGCTTTCTTT.

V usage is TRBV7-2 and J usage is TRBJ1-2; D remains unclear. There are 14 residues in the CDR3. Trimming pared 5 bases from V and 4 bases from J, leaving 14 bases between. The germline V gene has CDR1 SGHTA and CDR2 FQGNSA. The DNA of the CDR3 is TGTGCCAGCAGCCCTGAAGGCGGAAGCTATGGCTACACCTTC. Translation gives CASSPEGGSYGYTF.

Turning to this clone: The limits of the CDR3 on the DNA are not certain, so only TCRdb's listed CDR3 is given. V is TRBV6-1 and J is TRBJ2-5; whether TRBD1, the table's D call, matches the DNA was not checked. The CDR3 totals 13 residues, both ends included. CDR1 and CDR2 (germline): MNHNS, SASEGT. CDR3 sequence: CASILGQRETQYF.

This chain uses TRBV7-2 with TRBJ2-1; 9 positions match TRBD2. This CDR3 has 15 residues. J gave up 6 bases and V 3 bases, and 6 bases lay outside the gene matches. Per the germline V gene, CDR1 is SGHTA and CDR2 is FQGNSA. CDR3 loop: CASSFQRGAVNEQFF. DNA for the CDR3: TGTGCCAGCAGCTTCCAGCGGGGGGCCGTCAATGAGCAGTTCTTC.

The chain employs TRBV5-8 and TRBJ2-3; 9 bases are a match to TRBD1. With 7 bases clipped from V and 6 bases from J, the junction kept 12 bases outside the gene matches. CDR3 length equals 15 residues. Germline values: CDR1 SGHTS, CDR2 YDEGEE. The CDR3 loop reads CASGQGTSNGDTQYF. CDR3 DNA sequence: TGTGCCAGCGGACAGGGGACCTCTAATGGGGATACGCAGTATTTT.

This sequence joins TRBV30 and TRBJ1-1; a weak D match, TRBD1 (5 bases). The CDR3 totals 13 residues. CDR1 and CDR2 from the germline V gene are GTSNPN and SVGIG (reference sequence). V gave up 2 bases and J gave up 3 bases, with 10 bases separating them. The CDR3 DNA follows: TGTGCCTGGAGTCCTGACAGCCACACTGAAGCTTTCTTT. It encodes CAWSPDSHTEAFF.

The chain recombines TRBV6-5 with TRBJ2-7; D may be TRBD2 (5 bases). The CDR3 sequence is 12 residues long. The V gene lost 5 bases and the J gene lost 4 bases, with 9 bases spanning the gap. CDR1 and CDR2 (germline): MNHEY, SVGAGI. This CDR3 reads CASSREGYEQYF. The DNA of the CDR3 is TGTGCCAGCAGTCGCGAGGGTTACGAGCAGTACTTC.

The rearrangement joins TRBV2 to TRBJ2-3; 8 bases agree with TRBD1. J lost 1 base, V lost 6 bases, and 6 bases had no gene match. The CDR3 has 15 residues. Germline CDR1 reads SNHLY; CDR2 reads FYNNEI. The CDR3 reads CASSKQGEGTDTQYF. CDR3 sequence (DNA): TGTGCCAGCAGCAAACAGGGGGAGGGCACAGATACGCAGTATTTT.

The chain uses TRBV14 and TRBJ1-5; 7 bases are a match to TRBD1. This CDR3 spans 19 amino acids. The V gene end was trimmed by 0 bases and the J gene end by 0 bases; junction bases not matched to a gene: 11. The germline V gene has CDR1 SGHDN and CDR2 FVKESK. The CDR3 region is CASSQEDREFPNSNQPQHF. In nucleotides, the CDR3 is TGTGCCAGCAGCCAAGAAGACAGGGAATTCCCTAATAGCAATCAGCCCCAGCATTTT.

The V call is TRBV5-1, the J call TRBJ2-3; 7 nucleotides match TRBD2. CDR1 SGHRS and CDR2 YFSETQ come from the germline V gene. Trimming at V came to 7 bases and at J to 4 bases, leaving 15 bases not matched to a gene. The CDR3 is 16 residues long. The CDR3 protein is CASSPGQRGIADTQYF. In DNA form, the CDR3 reads TGCGCCAGCTCCCCCGGCCAGCGGGGAATCGCAGATACGCAGTATTTT.

The chain combines TRBV9 with TRBJ2-2, with 8 bases matching TRBD1. This CDR3 is 17 amino acids long. Germline CDR1 reads SGDLS; CDR2 reads YYNGEE. Unmatched junction bases numbered 6, after V lost 2 bases and J lost 0 bases. The CDR3 sequence is CASSVSLGQANTGELFF. The DNA of the CDR3 is TGTGCCAGCAGCGTTTCCTTGGGACAGGCGAACACCGGGGAGCTGTTTTTT.

This CDR3 is CASRVTGDNSPLHF. In DNA, the CDR3 is TGCGCCAGCAGGGTGACAGGGGATAATTCACCCCTCCACTTT. This chain joins TRBV5-1 and TRBJ1-6; 8 bases agree with TRBD1. This CDR3 is 14 amino acids long. The V segment lost 5 bases and the J segment 5 bases; nucleotides outside the gene matches: 3. CDR1 and CDR2 (germline): SGHRS, YFSETQ.

This sequence joins TRBV5-4 and TRBJ1-2; TRBD1 matches 8 bases. V dropped 0 bases and J dropped 5; count of bases not matched to a gene: 3. Germline CDR1 reads SGHNT; CDR2 reads YYREEE (reference sequence). The CDR3 extends over 14 amino acids. In DNA form, the CDR3 reads TGTGCCAGCAGCTTGGCAGGGGGCCGGTATGGCTACACCTTC. Translating it yields CASSLAGGRYGYTF.

In its sample, this clone was seen a few times. This rearrangement joins TRBV5-4 to TRBJ2-7; D is undetermined. This CDR3 is 13 amino acids long. The V gene's germline CDR1 is SGHNT and CDR2 YYREEE (reference sequence). Deletions cut 2 bases from V and 0 bases from J, with 6 bases between. CDR3 nucleotide sequence: TGTGCCAGCAGCTTTTACAGCTCCTACGAGCAGTACTTC. The encoded protein is CASSFYSSYEQYF.

V is TRBV19 and J is TRBJ1-1, with D perhaps matching TRBD1 (5 bases). CDR3 size: 13 residues. The germline gives CDR1 LNHDA, CDR2 SQIVND (reference sequence). V dropped 4 bases and J dropped 1 base, with 7 bases sitting between them. CDR3: CASSNRGNTEAFF. In DNA, the CDR3 is TGTGCCAGTAGTAATAGGGGGAACACTGAAGCTTTCTTT.